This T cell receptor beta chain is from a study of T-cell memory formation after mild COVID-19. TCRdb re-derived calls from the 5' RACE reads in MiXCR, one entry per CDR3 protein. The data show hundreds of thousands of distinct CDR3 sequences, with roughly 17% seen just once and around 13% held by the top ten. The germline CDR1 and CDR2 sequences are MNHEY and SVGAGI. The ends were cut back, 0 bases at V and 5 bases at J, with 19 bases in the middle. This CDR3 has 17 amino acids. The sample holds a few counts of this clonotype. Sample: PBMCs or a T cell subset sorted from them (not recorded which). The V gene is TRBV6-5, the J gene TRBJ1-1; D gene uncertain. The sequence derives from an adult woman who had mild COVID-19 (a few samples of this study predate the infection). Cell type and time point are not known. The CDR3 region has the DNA TGTGCCAGCAGTTACTCCCTACCGCGTCGGGGTGATACTGAAGCTTTCTTT. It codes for CASSYSLPRRGDTEAFF.